This T cell receptor beta chain was recorded in a study of blood T cell repertoires in COVID-19. About the research overall: Researchers got acute and convalescent COVID-19 samples from the United States, Italy and Spain.

Cohort 3 donors counted as recovered after two negative PCRs, clearance, or resolved symptoms. Authors' processing steps: From reference gene primer amplification, estimates of nucleated cell counts were derived. Libraries were prepared by immunoSEQ multiplex PCR; TCRdb keeps only in-frame clonotypes and omits some of them. That table is the source of V, J and clone size, and D and trimming were worked out from the DNA. Of about 350,000 clones in the sample, roughly 87% are singletons; the top ten hold approximately 3.1%. V gave up 2 bases and J gave up 4 bases, with 12 bases separating them. The CDR3 sequence is 15 residues long. Germline assignment: CDR1 SEHNR and CDR2 FQNEAQ (reference sequence).

This receptor was obtained from a woman in her twenties or thirties who had recovered from COVID-19. The chain employs TRBV7-9 and TRBJ1-3; no reliable D call. Input material: PBMCs or T cells enriched from blood (not recorded which). CDR3 in DNA: TGTGCCAGCAGCTTATTGGGCGGGAGAGGAAACACCATATATTTT. It is translated as CASSLLGGRGNTIYF.